The present T cell receptor beta chain was sequenced within a study of long-term antiretroviral therapy in people with HIV. At survey level, the immunoSEQ assay was run in its v3.0 version. Produced via immunoSEQ multiplex PCR; TCRdb's table is partial and in-frame only. The sample includes some 35,000 clones, 83% seen only once; the top ten take over 6.5%. Regarding the study as a whole: When set beside controls, HIV repertoires had CDR3 length ranges that were narrower. It was not possible to obtain data on ART adherence, viral resistance or therapy changes.

This clone was counted a single time. Antigen specificity is unknown. The germline V gene has CDR1 LNHNV and CDR2 YYDKDF (reference sequence). The CDR3 runs 14 residues. Trimming cost V 5 bases and J 0 bases, with 8 bases left between them. The chain joins TRBV15 to TRBJ2-1; D perhaps matches TRBD2 (6 bases). The receptor comes from a man between 18 and 29 years old with HIV. The sequenced sample was unsorted PBMCs, obtained 0.4 years before starting antiretroviral therapy. Here the CDR3 DNA reads TGTGCCACCAGCCACGGGAGCTCCTACAATGAGCAGTTCTTC. Amino acids: CATSHGSSYNEQFF. Filled out from reference TRBV15 and TRBJ2-1, the complete variable domain reads DAMVIQNPRYQVTQFGKPVTLSCSQTLNHNVMYWYQQKSSQAPKLLFHYYDKDFNNEADTPDNFQSRRPNTSFCFLDIRSPGLGDTAMYLCATSHGSSYNEQFFGPGTRLTVL.